These T cell receptor beta chains were read from a single sample in a study of control samples from healthy donors and cancer patients. The protocol was immunoSEQ multiplex PCR, while the TCRdb copy is restricted to in-frame clones and leaves out a portion. In the table there are tens of thousands of clones, roughly 90% of which are singletons. Sequences were obtained from PBMCs. The receptors originated from a man between 40 and 49 years old with colorectal cancer. The CDR3 runs from the conserved cysteine through the conserved F or W. A D gene is named only where the DNA matches it firmly. Size tells how often a clone was seen (once, few, many) or the class of an expanded clone, and some rows leave it out.

.,TRBV7-2,TRBJ1-2,.,CASSLNRERNYGYTF,TGTGCCAGCAGCTTAAACAGGGAAAGAAACTATGGCTACACCTTC
.,TRBV14,TRBJ2-1,.,CASSQDFWRSVPNEQFF,TGTGCCAGCAGCCAAGATTTTTGGCGGTCCGTCCCCAATGAGCAGTTCTTC
TRBD1,TRBV2,TRBJ1-5,.,CASRTGSGSQPQHF,TGTGCCAGCAGGACAGGGAGTGGGAGTCAGCCCCAGCATTTT
TRBD2,TRBV5-1,TRBJ2-5,.,CASSLAGGASGIQETQYF,TGCGCCAGCAGCTTGGCCGGTGGAGCTAGCGGGATCCAAGAGACCCAGTACTTC
TRBD1,TRBV10-3,TRBJ1-1,once,CAISDQGVNTEAFF,TGTGCCATCAGTGACCAGGGGGTGAACACTGAAGCTTTCTTT
TRBD1,TRBV11-1,TRBJ2-2,.,CASSFPDREVTGELFF,TGTGCCAGCAGCTTCCCGGACAGGGAGGTCACCGGGGAGCTGTTTTTT
.,TRBV12-5,TRBJ2-5,.,CASEWEAQYF,TGTGCTAGTGAATGGGAGGCCCAGTACTTC
.,TRBV27,TRBJ1-5,.,CASSLWGVDNQPQHF,TGTGCCAGCAGTTTATGGGGAGTGGACAATCAGCCCCAGCATTTT
.,TRBV6-1,TRBJ2-1,.,CASSEEGTRGEQFF,TGTGCCAGCAGCGAAGAGGGCACCCGGGGTGAGCAGTTCTTC
.,TRBV7-8,TRBJ2-2,.,CASWFRAYSNTGELFF,TGTGCCAGCTGGTTCAGGGCCTATTCGAACACCGGGGAGCTGTTTTTT
.,TRBV28,TRBJ1-3,.,CASIGSSGNTIYF,TGTGCCAGCATCGGCAGCTCTGGAAACACCATATATTTT
.,TRBV5-1,TRBJ2-3,.,CASSSLAVSTDTQYF,TGCGCCAGCAGCTCATTAGCTGTTAGCACAGATACGCAGTATTTT
.,TRBV6-6,TRBJ2-7,.,CASSYSDEQYF,TGTGCCAGCAGTTATTCGGATGAGCAGTACTTC
.,TRBV11-2,TRBJ1-6,.,CASSLPREGLSYNSPLHF,TGTGCCAGCAGCTTACCCCGGGAGGGCCTCTCCTATAATTCACCCCTCCACTTT
TRBD1,TRBV18,TRBJ2-2,.,CASSPGQGATGELFF,TGTGCCAGCTCACCGGGGCAGGGGGCGACCGGGGAGCTGTTTTTT
.,TRBV7-3,TRBJ2-1,.,CASSLTGLGSNEQFF,TGTGCCAGCAGCTTAACAGGACTGGGTTCGAATGAGCAGTTCTTC
.,TRBV18,TRBJ2-1,.,CASSSKASAPLGRNEQFF,TGTGCCAGCTCTTCGAAGGCTAGCGCGCCCCTAGGGAGGAATGAGCAGTTCTTC
TRBD2,TRBV3-1/TRBV3-2,TRBJ2-7,.,CASSQAGGHEQYF,TGTGCCAGCAGCCAAGCGGGAGGCCACGAGCAGTACTTC
TRBD1,TRBV6-5,TRBJ1-2,.,CASMRGQGGRGYTF,TGTGCCAGCATGAGGGGACAGGGGGGACGTGGCTACACCTTC
TRBD1,TRBV28,TRBJ1-5,.,CASSLGQTFGQPQHF,TGTGCCAGCAGTTTGGGACAGACGTTCGGTCAGCCCCAGCATTTT
.,TRBV5-1,TRBJ2-1,.,CASSLGPTQGSYNEQFF,TGCGCCAGCAGCTTGGGTCCGACTCAGGGGTCCTACAATGAGCAGTTCTTC
.,TRBV7-9,TRBJ1-3,once,CASSPPGVSGNTIYF,TGTGCCAGCAGCCCCCCCGGGGTCTCTGGAAACACCATATATTTT
.,TRBV19,TRBJ2-4,.,CASSIVGRINIQYF,TGTGCCAGTAGTATTGTTGGGCGGATAAACATTCAGTACTTC
.,TRBV4-1,TRBJ2-1,.,CASSQDHLEEFF,TGCGCCAGCAGCCAAGATCATCTGGAGGAGTTCTTC
TRBD1,TRBV4-3,TRBJ1-2,once,CASSQGTGRYGYTF,TGCGCCAGCAGCCAAGGGACAGGGCGCTATGGCTACACCTTC
.,TRBV10-3,TRBJ1-1,once,CAISESLAGGRGTEAFF,TGTGCCATCAGTGAGTCCTTGGCAGGCGGGCGGGGCACTGAAGCTTTCTTT
.,TRBV11-2,TRBJ2-4,.,CASSLVPPGKAKNIQYF,TGTGCCAGCAGCTTAGTACCACCGGGCAAGGCCAAAAACATTCAGTACTTC